This TCR beta chain was identified during a study of spatial heterogeneity in lung cancer. Overall study context: Matched bulk RNA-seq provided a T cell module score, and TCR transcript counts in tumor regions correlated strongly with it. Study conclusions and caveats: There was tracking of ubiquitous and regional nonsynonymous mutations by the respective counts of ubiquitous and regional expanded TCRs. Tumor T-cell coverage was an estimated 7% or so for alpha and more than 12% for beta chains. Tumors with more nonsynonymous mutations had more expanded intratumoral alpha and beta TCRs.

TCRdb re-derived calls from the 5' RACE reads in MiXCR, one entry per CDR3 protein. The table records 20,000 to 25,000 distinct CDR3 sequences, 4% to 5.5% of them present only once. Time point: sample taken at primary tumor resection. Tumor, nontumor lung or frozen PBMC supplied whole RNA, sequenced without sorting. The CDR3 is 14 residues long. V gave up 10 bases and J gave up 3 bases, with 16 bases separating them. The germline V gene has CDR1 MNHEY and CDR2 SVGAGI. About this clonotype: The antigen remains unidentified.

The sequencing here drew on lung tumor tissue, taken at surgery. The chain carries TRBV6-5 and TRBJ1-5, with D unclear. The receptor comes from a male donor with early-stage non-small cell lung cancer. DNA of the CDR3: TGTGCCACCAAGGACTACCGATCCAATCAGCCCCAGCATTTT. It codes for CATKDYRSNQPQHF.